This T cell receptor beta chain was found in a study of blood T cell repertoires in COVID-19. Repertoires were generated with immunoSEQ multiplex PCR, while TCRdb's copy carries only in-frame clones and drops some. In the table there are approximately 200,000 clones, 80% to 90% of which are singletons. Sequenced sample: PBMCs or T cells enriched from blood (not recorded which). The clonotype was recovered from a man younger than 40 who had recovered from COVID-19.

The CDR3 protein is CATSRQGDTGELFF. Written as DNA, the CDR3 is TGTGCCACCAGCAGGCAGGGGGACACCGGGGAGCTGTTTTTT. The chain is built from TRBV15 and TRBJ2-2; 7 bases agree with TRBD1. Trimming at V came to 3 bases and at J to 3 bases, leaving 1 base not matched to a gene. In germline, CDR1 is LNHNV, CDR2 YYDKDF (reference sequence). The CDR3 loop spans 14 amino acids. The variable domain in full, completed from reference TRBV15 and TRBJ2-2, reads DAMVIQNPRYQVTQFGKPVTLSCSQTLNHNVMYWYQQKSSQAPKLLFHYYDKDFNNEADTPDNFQSRRPNTSFCFLDIRSPGLGDTAMYLCATSRQGDTGELFFGEGSRLTVL.